This passage covers 25 T cell receptor beta chains from one sample sequenced in a study of T cell repertoires in cytomegalovirus infection. One entry per CDR3 protein, called by TCRdb with MiXCR from the reads. The data show some 300,000 distinct CDR3 sequences, approximately 10% seen once. Sequencing was done on a sample of PBMCs. The source is a human donor in good health (CMV status not recorded). Some clones in this sample may be carry-over from other donors' samples.

This clonotype was seen repeatedly, ten times or more. The V gene is TRBV5-6, the J gene TRBJ2-1; D is perhaps TRBD1 (5 bases). The V gene's germline CDR1 is SGHDT and CDR2 YYEEEE. Trimming cost V 4 bases and J 3 bases, with 17 bases left between them. CDR3 length: 16 residues. The CDR3 here is CASSLYVSGNYNEQFF. In nucleotides, the CDR3 is TGTGCCAGCAGCCTGTATGTGTCAGGGAACTACAATGAGCAGTTCTTC.

The chain has TRBV7-9 and TRBJ2-5; 8 bases fit TRBD1. The CDR3 runs 15 residues. J was trimmed by 3 bases and V by 5 bases; bases with no gene match: 8. CDR1 SEHNR and CDR2 FQNEAQ come from the germline V gene (reference sequence). The CDR3 nucleotides read TGTGCCAGCAGCCCAGGGGGCGGGGTCAAAGAGACCCAGTACTTC. Its translation: CASSPGGGVKETQYF.

V and J are TRBV7-9 and TRBJ2-1; TRBD1 matches 8 bases. The trim removed 6 bases at V and 0 bases at J, leaving 16 bases unmatched. The CDR3 runs to 19 residues. Germline V gene sequence: CDR1 SEHNR, CDR2 FQNEAQ (reference sequence). The CDR3 spells CASRGDDRGRENSYNEQFF. The CDR3 DNA reads as TGTGCCAGCAGGGGAGACGACAGGGGCCGGGAGAACTCCTACAATGAGCAGTTCTTC.

With respect to this clonotype: Compared with germline, one end of the junction differs, possibly owing to a read error. Here the CDR3 DNA reads TGTGACAGTAGCTTTCTCTACAATGAGCAGTTCTTC. Amino acids: CDSSFLYNEQFF. The chain carries TRBV19 and TRBJ2-1; D is ambiguous. This CDR3 has 12 amino acids. Germline V CDR1 and CDR2: LNHDA, SQIVND (reference sequence).

Ten or more counts support this clonotype. This chain uses TRBV5-1 with TRBJ2-2, with D perhaps assigned TRBD1 or TRBD2 (5 bases each). The CDR3 is 13 residues long. V was clipped by 2 bases and J by 9 bases, with 11 bases between them. From germline, CDR1 is SGHRS and CDR2 YFSETQ. The CDR3 loop reads CASSLGRDRELFF. The CDR3 DNA reads TGCGCCAGCAGCTTAGGCAGGGACCGGGAGCTGTTTTTT.

This clonotype was observed at least ten times. The CDR3 DNA reads TGTGCCAGCAGTTACGGGACAGGGGCAACCGGGGAGCTGTTTTTT. It translates to CASSYGTGATGELFF. This sequence joins TRBV6-5 and TRBJ2-2; 10 nucleotides agree with TRBD1. Germline V gives CDR1 MNHEY, CDR2 SVGAGI. CDR3 length equals 15 residues. V shed 2 bases and J 5 bases; nucleotides not matched to a gene: 2.

There are many counts of this clonotype. The chain links TRBV20-1 to TRBJ2-7; 9 nucleotides align to TRBD1. V dropped 6 bases and J dropped 7; count of bases not matched to a gene: 16. The CDR3 consists of 15 residues. Per the germline V gene, CDR1 is DFQATT and CDR2 is SNEGSKA (reference sequence). CDR3 amino acids: CSARPGTGSRWEQYV. The CDR3, as DNA: TGCAGTGCGAGACCCGGGACAGGGAGTCGGTGGGAGCAGTACGTC.

V usage is TRBV20-1 and J usage is TRBJ2-7, with D unresolved. The V gene lost 3 bases and the J gene lost 3 bases, with 9 bases spanning the gap. This CDR3 is built from 12 residues. The germline gives CDR1 DFQATT, CDR2 SNEGSKA (reference sequence). In DNA, the CDR3 is TGCAGTGCTAGGGGCAGCCTCTACGAGCAGTACGTC. This encodes CSARGSLYEQYV.

The rearrangement joins TRBV4-1 to TRBJ1-1; 10 positions match TRBD1. Looked up from germline, CDR1 is MGHRA and CDR2 is YSYEKL. The CDR3 loop spans 17 amino acids. V dropped 0 bases and J dropped 0; count of bases not matched to a gene: 4. The CDR3 region is CASSQDDRGLLNTEAFF. The CDR3 nucleotides are TGCGCCAGCAGCCAAGACGACAGGGGGCTCTTGAACACTGAAGCTTTCTTT.

This clonotype was recorded at least ten times. The chain joins TRBV6-2 or TRBV6-3 to TRBJ2-7; possible D gene TRBD1, 6 bases. The CDR3 length is 15 residues. Trimming took off 2 bases at V and 0 bases at J, with 11 bases between the two ends. Per germline, CDR1 MNHEY and CDR2 SVGEGT. The CDR3 is CASSYDRSSSYEQYV. The CDR3 DNA follows: TGTGCCAGCAGTTACGACAGGTCGAGCTCCTACGAGCAGTACGTC.

This clonotype has ten or more counts. The chain joins TRBV7-9 to TRBJ2-1, with 7 bases matching TRBD1. The junction had 4 bases not matched to a gene; V was cut back by 3 bases and J by 5 bases. The CDR3 consists of 14 residues. From germline, CDR1 is SEHNR and CDR2 FQNEAQ (reference sequence). CDR3 in amino acids: CASSLTGKNNEQFF. CDR3 nucleotide sequence: TGTGCCAGCAGCTTGACAGGGAAAAACAATGAGCAGTTCTTC.

This clonotype was seen many times. The V and J genes are TRBV5-1 and TRBJ1-1; no clear D. The CDR3 consists of 12 residues. Trimming took off 4 bases at V and 7 bases at J, with 11 bases between the two ends. In germline, CDR1 is SGHRS, CDR2 YFSETQ. The chain's CDR3 is CASSPRDNEAFF. In DNA form, the CDR3 reads TGCGCCAGCAGCCCGAGGGATAATGAAGCTTTCTTT.

The rearrangement links TRBV23-1 to TRBJ2-5; either TRBD1 or TRBD2 may fit D (5 bases each). TRBV23-1 is given ORF status, its function remaining uncertain. The CDR3 covers 14 residues. V lost 7 bases to trimming and J lost 6 bases, with 18 bases between them. CDR3 nucleotide sequence: TGCGCCAGCACTTACCGGGACCCCTTTAAGACCCAGTACTTC. As protein: CASTYRDPFKTQYF.

Ten or more counts support this clonotype. The chain couples TRBV11-2 to TRBJ2-5; TRBD2 might be the D (5 bases). CDR1 and CDR2 (germline): SGHAT, FQNNGV. V lost 3 bases and J 5 bases, leaving 13 bases between the germline ends. This CDR3 has 14 residues. The CDR3 is CASSFGGRGETQYF. The DNA for the CDR3 is TGTGCCAGCAGCTTCGGAGGACGTGGGGAGACCCAGTACTTC. The full variable domain, completed using reference TRBV11-2 and TRBJ2-5, is EAGVAQSPRYKIIEKRQSVAFWCNPISGHATLYWYQQILGQGPKLLIQFQNNGVVDDSQLPKDRFSAERLKGVDSTLKIQPAKLEDSAVYLCASSFGGRGETQYFGPGTRLLVL.

This clonotype was counted between two and nine times. The chain couples TRBV29-1 to TRBJ1-2; D remains ambiguous. The V end was cut by 0 bases, the J end by 1 base, with 6 bases between. This CDR3 comprises 13 residues. The germline V gene encodes CDR1 SQVTM and CDR2 ANQGSEA. The CDR3 spells CSVEDSDNYGYTF. CDR3 nucleotide sequence: TGCAGCGTTGAAGATTCGGATAACTATGGCTACACCTTC.

The rearrangement joins TRBV20-1 to TRBJ2-4; possible D gene TRBD2, 7 bases. V was shortened by 0 bases and J by 4 bases, with 16 bases between the two germline ends. Germline V gene sequence: CDR1 DFQATT, CDR2 SNEGSKA (reference sequence). This CDR3 has 16 residues. The DNA of the CDR3 is TGCAGTGCTAGAGACCCTGGGGGGGGGGCAAAAAACATTCAGTACTTC. Encoded protein: CSARDPGGGAKNIQYF.

The sample holds a few counts of this clonotype. The chain uses TRBV20-1 and TRBJ2-1; TRBD2 is a possible D gene (5 bases). The V gene's germline CDR1 is DFQATT and CDR2 SNEGSKA (reference sequence). This CDR3 contains 15 residues. Deletions cut 3 bases from V and 4 bases from J, with 16 bases between. CDR3 coding DNA: TGCAGTGCTAGGCCTCCCGACCGGGAATACAATGAGCAGTTCTTC. It is translated as CSARPPDREYNEQFF.

This clonotype was found a few times. The rearrangement uses TRBV14 and TRBJ1-6; D might be TRBD1 (6 bases). Germline CDR1 is SGHDN and CDR2 is FVKESK. The CDR3 runs 15 residues. Trimming cost V 4 bases and J 1 base, with 8 bases left between them. The CDR3 sequence: CASSPRGSYNSPLHF. CDR3 bases: TGTGCCAGCAGCCCCAGGGGATCCTATAATTCACCCCTCCACTTT. The variable domain in full, completed from reference TRBV14 and TRBJ1-6, reads EAGVTQFPSHSVIEKGQTVTLRCDPISGHDNLYWYRRVMGKEIKFLLHFVKESKQDESGMPNNRFLAERTGGTYSTLKVQPAELEDSGVYFCASSPRGSYNSPLHFGNGTRLTVT.

The V gene is TRBV7-9, the J gene TRBJ2-1; tentatively, D is TRBD1 (7 bases). V shed 5 bases and J shed 4 bases, with 24 bases lying between them. Germline CDR1 is SEHNR and CDR2 is FQNEAQ (reference sequence). The CDR3 is made up of 18 amino acids. CDR3 coding DNA: TGTGCCAGCAGCCTTTTCCGACAGGGAGGCCCCCAGTACAATGAGCAGTTCTTC. Protein: CASSLFRQGGPQYNEQFF. Supplemented by reference TRBV7-9 and TRBJ2-1, the full variable domain reads DTGVSQNPRHKITKRGQNVTFRCDPISEHNRLYWYRQTLGQGPEFLTYFQNEAQLEKSRLLSDRFSAERPKGSFSTLEIQRTEQGDSAMYLCASSLFRQGGPQYNEQFFGPGTRLTVL.

This clonotype occurred a few times. J is TRBJ1-1 and V is TRBV12-3 or TRBV12-4; a weak D match, TRBD1 (6 bases). The CDR3 runs to 17 residues. Trimming pared 3 bases from V and 4 bases from J, leaving 21 bases between. For the CDR3, the DNA is TGTGCCAGCAGTTTGGGGGGGGGGCAGCTCCGGGGCACTGAAGCTTTCTTT. Its protein product is CASSLGGGQLRGTEAFF.

This clonotype has just a few counts. This sequence joins TRBV3-1 and TRBJ2-3, with 12 bases matching TRBD2. Losses at the gene ends were 2 bases for V and 0 bases for J; bases not matched to a gene: 3. Germline V lookup: CDR1 LGHDT, CDR2 YNNKEL (reference sequence). The CDR3 totals 17 residues. The CDR3 sequence: CASSQRTSGVSTDTQYF. In nucleotides, the CDR3 is TGTGCCAGCAGCCAAAGGACTAGCGGGGTTAGCACAGATACGCAGTATTTT.

This chain joins TRBV28 and TRBJ2-7, with a possible D match to TRBD1 (5 bases). Germline V gene sequence: CDR1 MDHEN, CDR2 SYDVKM. The CDR3 consists of 14 residues. V was cut by 7 bases and J by 3 bases, with 16 bases left in between. The CDR3 sequence is CASKPPGIDYEQYV. DNA of the CDR3: TGTGCCAGCAAACCACCAGGGATAGACTACGAGCAGTACGTC.

This clonotype was observed at least ten times. The V and J genes are TRBV12-3 or TRBV12-4 and TRBJ2-2; D may be TRBD2 (7 bases). The CDR3 totals 14 residues. The V and J ends lost 10 bases and 8 bases respectively, with 20 bases between them. The CDR3 spells CAIGGQFGVGELFF. The DNA for the CDR3 is TGTGCCATCGGGGGGCAGTTTGGTGTTGGGGAGCTGTTTTTT.

On this clonotype: This may arise from a read error, as a much more abundant clone is one base away. V gene TRBV10-3 combines with J gene TRBJ1-1; D unclear. In germline, CDR1 is ENHRY, CDR2 SYGVKD. Trimming pared 10 bases from V and 5 bases from J, leaving 17 bases between. The CDR3 totals 13 residues. The CDR3 is CATVPSLGTEAFF. The CDR3 DNA reads as TGTGCCACTGTGCCCAGCCTCGGGACTGAAGCTTTCTTT.

The chain is built from TRBV5-1 and TRBJ2-1; 9 bases are a match to TRBD2. CDR3 size: 15 residues. V gave up 7 bases and J gave up 5 bases; unmatched junction bases: 10. Germline CDR1 and CDR2: SGHRS and YFSETQ. The CDR3 DNA follows: TGCGCCAGCCACCTTAGCGGGGGATCTGACAATGAGCAGTTCTTC. This encodes CASHLSGGSDNEQFF.